The clone carrying this T cell receptor beta chain was recorded a few times. Its antigen is undetermined. The sample comes from a study of T cells in Graves' hyperthyroidism and ophthalmopathy. The study's findings and limits: Ophthalmopathy and stable hyperthyroidism were separated by a 13 V-J model. Blood samples included most of the expanded thyroid clonotypes exceeding 0.001.

Newly diagnosed patients aged 18 to 65 had hyperthyroidism of under 2 months' duration. Not enrolled were patients with uncontrolled infection, other autoimmune disease, pregnancy or lactation. TCR beta CDR3 regions were amplified from RNA transcripts. Carried out on the TCR CDR3, a first-round RT-PCR used the HTBI primer set. TCRdb redid the calling of the multiplex PCR reads with MiXCR, one entry per CDR3 protein. The top ten clones hold more than 7% of a sample with a few hundred thousand distinct CDR3 sequences, roughly 50% of them seen once. Sequenced material: peripheral blood or thyroid tissue (not recorded which). The sequence derives from a woman aged 18-29 years with Graves' hyperthyroidism.

The CDR3, as DNA: TGTGCCAGTGGACTTGACCCCTGGGATACGCAGTATTTT. It yields the protein CASGLDPWDTQYF. V is TRBV7-6 and J is TRBJ2-3; D is perhaps TRBD2 (5 bases). Trimming took off 9 bases at V and 6 bases at J, with 16 bases between the two ends. This CDR3 contains 13 residues. From germline, CDR1 is SGHVS and CDR2 FNYEAQ.